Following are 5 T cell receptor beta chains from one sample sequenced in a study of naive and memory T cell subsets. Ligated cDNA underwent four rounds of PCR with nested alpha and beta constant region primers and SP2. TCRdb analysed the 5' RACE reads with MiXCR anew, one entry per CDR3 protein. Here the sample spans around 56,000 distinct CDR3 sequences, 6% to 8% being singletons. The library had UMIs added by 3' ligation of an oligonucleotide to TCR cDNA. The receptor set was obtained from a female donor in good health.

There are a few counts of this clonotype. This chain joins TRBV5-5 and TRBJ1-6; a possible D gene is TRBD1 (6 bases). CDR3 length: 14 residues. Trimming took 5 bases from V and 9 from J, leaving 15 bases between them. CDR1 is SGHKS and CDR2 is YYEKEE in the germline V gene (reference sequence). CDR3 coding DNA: TGTGCCAGCAGTACAGGGCGGGTTGGTTCACCCCTCCACTTT. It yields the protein CASSTGRVGSPLHF.

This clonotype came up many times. DNA of the CDR3: TGTGCCAGCAGACAGGGGGCCTCTGGCTACACCTTC. Its protein is CASRQGASGYTF. The chain links TRBV6-5 to TRBJ1-2, with TRBD1 matching 9 bases. This CDR3 spans 12 amino acids. Trimming cost V 6 bases and J 7 bases; bases outside gene matches: 3. The germline CDR1 and CDR2 sequences are MNHEY and SVGAGI.

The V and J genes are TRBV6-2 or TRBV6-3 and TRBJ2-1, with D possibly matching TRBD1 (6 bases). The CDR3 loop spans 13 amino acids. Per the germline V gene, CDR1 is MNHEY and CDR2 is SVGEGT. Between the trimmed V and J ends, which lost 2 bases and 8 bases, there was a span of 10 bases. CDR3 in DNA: TGTGCCAGCAGTTACCACAGGGACGATGAGCAGTTCTTC. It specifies CASSYHRDDEQFF.

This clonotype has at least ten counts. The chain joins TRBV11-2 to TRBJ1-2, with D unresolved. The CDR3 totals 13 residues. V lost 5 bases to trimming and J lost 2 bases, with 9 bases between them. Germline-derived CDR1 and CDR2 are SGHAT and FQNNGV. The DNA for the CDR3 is TGTGCCAGCAGCCAAATGCCCAACTATGGCTACACCTTC. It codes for CASSQMPNYGYTF. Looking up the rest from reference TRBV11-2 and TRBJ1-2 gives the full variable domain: EAGVAQSPRYKIIEKRQSVAFWCNPISGHATLYWYQQILGQGPKLLIQFQNNGVVDDSQLPKDRFSAERLKGVDSTLKIQPAKLEDSAVYLCASSQMPNYGYTFGSGTRLTVV.

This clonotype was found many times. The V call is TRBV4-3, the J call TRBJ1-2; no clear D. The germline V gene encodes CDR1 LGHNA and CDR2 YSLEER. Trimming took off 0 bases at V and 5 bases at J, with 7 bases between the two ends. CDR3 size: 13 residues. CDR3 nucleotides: TGCGCCAGCAGCCAAGATGTACGGTATGGCTACACCTTC. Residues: CASSQDVRYGYTF.